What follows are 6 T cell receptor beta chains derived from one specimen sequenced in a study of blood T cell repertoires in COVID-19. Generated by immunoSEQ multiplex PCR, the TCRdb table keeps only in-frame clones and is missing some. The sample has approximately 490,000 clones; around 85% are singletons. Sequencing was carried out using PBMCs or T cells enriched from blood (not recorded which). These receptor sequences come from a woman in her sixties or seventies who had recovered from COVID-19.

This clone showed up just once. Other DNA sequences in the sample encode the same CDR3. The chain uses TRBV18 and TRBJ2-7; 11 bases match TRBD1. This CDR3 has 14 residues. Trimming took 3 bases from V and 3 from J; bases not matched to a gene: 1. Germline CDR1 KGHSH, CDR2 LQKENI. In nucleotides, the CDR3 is TGTGCCAGCTCACCCGGGACAGGGGGCTACGAGCAGTACTTC. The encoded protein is CASSPGTGGYEQYF.

CDR3 loop: CASSGVGNTEAFF. The CDR3 coding sequence is TGTGCCAGCAGTGGAGTCGGGAACACTGAAGCTTTCTTT. The chain uses TRBV2 and TRBJ1-1; no firm D call. CDR1 is SNHLY, CDR2 FYNNEI, per germline. V shed 4 bases and J shed 1 base, with 7 bases lying between them. The length of the CDR3 is 13 residues.

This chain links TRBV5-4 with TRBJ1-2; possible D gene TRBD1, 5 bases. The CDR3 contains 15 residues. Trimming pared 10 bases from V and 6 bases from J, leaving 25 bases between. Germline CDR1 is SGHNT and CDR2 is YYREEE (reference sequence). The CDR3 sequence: CAAFPRGYPFHGYTF. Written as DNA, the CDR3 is TGTGCCGCTTTCCCCCGGGGGTACCCCTTTCATGGCTACACCTTC.

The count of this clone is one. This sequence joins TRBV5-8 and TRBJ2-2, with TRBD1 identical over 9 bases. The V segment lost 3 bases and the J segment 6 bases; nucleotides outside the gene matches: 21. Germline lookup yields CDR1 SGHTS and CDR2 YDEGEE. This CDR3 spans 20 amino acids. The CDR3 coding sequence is TGTGCCAGCAGCTCCTTCATGGCGGCTTGGGGACAGGGTTTCTCCGGGGAGCTGTTTTTT. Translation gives CASSSFMAAWGQGFSGELFF.

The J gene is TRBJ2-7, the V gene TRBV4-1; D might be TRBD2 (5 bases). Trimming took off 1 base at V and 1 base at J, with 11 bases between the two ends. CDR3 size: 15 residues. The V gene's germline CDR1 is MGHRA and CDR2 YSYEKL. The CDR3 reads CASSQGIGRSYEQYF. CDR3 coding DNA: TGCGCCAGCAGCCAAGGGATAGGGAGATCCTACGAGCAGTACTTC.

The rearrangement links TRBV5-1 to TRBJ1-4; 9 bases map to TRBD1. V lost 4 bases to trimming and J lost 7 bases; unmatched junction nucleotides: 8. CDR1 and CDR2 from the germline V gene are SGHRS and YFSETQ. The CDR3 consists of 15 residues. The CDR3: CASSPRTGATEKLFF. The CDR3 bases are TGCGCCAGCAGCCCACGGACAGGGGCGACTGAAAAACTGTTTTTT. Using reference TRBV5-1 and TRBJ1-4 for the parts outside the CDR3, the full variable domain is KAGVTQTPRYLIKTRGQQVTLSCSPISGHRSVSWYQQTPGQGLQFLFEYFSETQRNKGNFPGRFSGRQFSNSRSEMNVSTLELGDSALYLCASSPRTGATEKLFFGSGTQLSVL.